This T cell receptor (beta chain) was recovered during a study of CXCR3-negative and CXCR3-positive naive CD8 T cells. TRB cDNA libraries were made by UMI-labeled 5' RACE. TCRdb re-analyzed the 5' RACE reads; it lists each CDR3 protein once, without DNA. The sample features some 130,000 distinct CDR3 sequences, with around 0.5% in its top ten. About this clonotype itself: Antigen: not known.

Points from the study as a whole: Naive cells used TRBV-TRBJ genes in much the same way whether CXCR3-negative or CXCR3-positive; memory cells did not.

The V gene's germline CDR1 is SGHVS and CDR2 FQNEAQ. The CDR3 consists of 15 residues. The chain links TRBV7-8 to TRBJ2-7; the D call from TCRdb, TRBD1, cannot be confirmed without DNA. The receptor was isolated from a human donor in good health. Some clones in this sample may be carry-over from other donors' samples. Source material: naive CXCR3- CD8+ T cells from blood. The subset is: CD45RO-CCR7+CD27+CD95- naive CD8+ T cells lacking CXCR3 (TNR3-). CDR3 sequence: CASSWPGTASYEQYF.